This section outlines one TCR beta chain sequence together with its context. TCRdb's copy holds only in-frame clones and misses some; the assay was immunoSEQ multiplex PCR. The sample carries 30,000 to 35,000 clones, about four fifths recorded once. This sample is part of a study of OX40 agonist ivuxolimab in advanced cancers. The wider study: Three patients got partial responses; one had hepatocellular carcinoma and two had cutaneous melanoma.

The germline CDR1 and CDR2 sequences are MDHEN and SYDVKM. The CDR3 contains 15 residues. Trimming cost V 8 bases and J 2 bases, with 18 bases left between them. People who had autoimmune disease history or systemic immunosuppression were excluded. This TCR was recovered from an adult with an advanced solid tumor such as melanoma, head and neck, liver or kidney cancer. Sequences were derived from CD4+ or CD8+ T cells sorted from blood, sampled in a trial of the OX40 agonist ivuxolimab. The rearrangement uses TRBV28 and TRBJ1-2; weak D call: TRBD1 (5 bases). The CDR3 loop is CASLVGGSGNYGYTF. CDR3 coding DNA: TGTGCCAGCCTCGTGGGGGGGAGCGGAAACTATGGCTACACCTTC.